The 25 T cell receptor beta chains below come from one sample, sequenced in a study of graft-versus-host responses after intestinal transplantation. Method: immunoSEQ multiplex PCR; TCRdb's copy keeps in-frame clones and lacks some. The sample lists 90,000 to 130,000 clones; around 92% were seen once. Their target antigens are unknown. This material consisted of unstimulated CD8+ T cells sorted from spleen or lymph node cells, taken before transplant. The receptors were sampled from a human donor who was the organ donor for an intestinal transplant.

V is TRBV20-1 and J is TRBJ2-7; the D is unclear. From germline, CDR1 is DFQATT and CDR2 SNEGSKA (reference sequence). V shed 1 base and J shed 6 bases, with 7 bases lying between them. The CDR3 is 11 amino acids. CDR3 sequence (DNA): TGCAGTGCTAGAGCTGGGTTCGAGCAGTACTTC. Encoded protein: CSARAGFEQYF.

The chain has TRBV28 and TRBJ2-5; D could derive from TRBD1 or TRBD2 (5 bases each). Trimming shortened V by 7 bases and J by 4 bases, and 16 bases separated the two germline ends. Germline loops: CDR1 MDHEN, CDR2 SYDVKM. The CDR3 sequence is 14 residues long. The chain's CDR3 is CASNPGRWSETQYF. CDR3 DNA: TGTGCCAGCAACCCGGGACGGTGGTCAGAGACCCAGTACTTC.

The rearrangement links TRBV14 to TRBJ1-5, with unresolved D. From germline, CDR1 is SGHDN and CDR2 FVKESK. The CDR3 has 12 amino acids. Deletions cut 0 bases from V and 11 bases from J, with 8 bases between. The CDR3, as DNA: TGTGCCAGCAGCCAAGATCGACCTGCCCAGCATTTT. It is translated as CASSQDRPAQHF.

The DNA of the CDR3 is TGTGCCAGCAGTTCGAGGGAGGGGATCTACAATGAGCAGTTCTTC. It encodes CASSSREGIYNEQFF. This chain connects TRBV27 to TRBJ2-1, with TRBD2 matching over 7 bases. The V and J ends lost 4 bases and 3 bases, in that order; junction bases with no gene match: 6. The V gene's germline CDR1 is MNHEY and CDR2 SMNVEV (reference sequence). The CDR3 extends over 15 amino acids.

J is TRBJ1-5 and V is TRBV7-9; D gene unclear. Germline CDR1 reads SEHNR; CDR2 reads FQNEAQ (reference sequence). This CDR3 spans 12 amino acids. Trimming shortened V by 1 base and J by 5 bases, and 3 bases separated the two germline ends. The CDR3 protein is CASSLGDQPQHF. The CDR3 nucleotides read TGTGCCAGCAGCTTAGGGGATCAGCCCCAGCATTTT.

The chain employs TRBV6-5 and TRBJ1-2; 9 bases are shared with TRBD1. Germline V lookup: CDR1 MNHEY, CDR2 SVGAGI. Unmatched junction bases numbered 8, after V lost 2 bases and J lost 4 bases. CDR3 size: 16 residues. The CDR3 sequence is CASSYLGQGLGYGYTF. The CDR3 DNA follows: TGTGCCAGCAGTTACCTGGGACAGGGTTTGGGCTATGGCTACACCTTC.

The rearrangement uses TRBV5-8 and TRBJ2-5; D is undetermined. V lost 1 base to trimming and J lost 1 base, with 5 bases between them. In germline, CDR1 is SGHTS, CDR2 YDEGEE. The CDR3 runs to 13 residues. This CDR3 reads CASSLIGQETQYF. In DNA, the CDR3 is TGTGCCAGCAGCTTGATTGGCCAAGAGACCCAGTACTTC.

The chain recombines TRBV10-3 with TRBJ1-2; the D is unclear. The V and J ends lost 6 bases and 4 bases respectively, with 18 bases between them. This CDR3 region has 15 residues. Germline V gene lookup returns CDR1 ENHRY and CDR2 SYGVKD. The CDR3 nucleotides are TGTGCCATCAGCGAGGTACTTGGGATTTTCTATGGCTACACCTTC. Residues: CAISEVLGIFYGYTF.

The chain has TRBV2 and TRBJ2-7, with D uncertain. The CDR3 runs 14 residues. Germline V lookup: CDR1 SNHLY, CDR2 FYNNEI. CDR3 in amino acids: CAKEWVGGLYEQYF. CDR3 sequence (DNA): TGTGCAAAAGAGTGGGTAGGTGGGCTATACGAGCAGTACTTC.

V gene TRBV7-9 combines with J gene TRBJ2-2; 10 nucleotides agree with TRBD2. The CDR3 loop spans 16 amino acids. The germline CDR1 and CDR2 sequences are SEHNR and FQNEAQ (reference sequence). The J segment lost 6 bases and the V segment lost 3 bases, leaving 7 bases of the junction unmatched. CDR3 protein: CASSFLAGEAAGELFF. CDR3 nucleotides: TGTGCCAGCAGCTTTCTAGCGGGAGAGGCGGCCGGGGAGCTGTTTTTT.

The chain couples TRBV10-3 to TRBJ2-7; 10 bases line up with TRBD1. The germline CDR1 and CDR2 sequences are ENHRY and SYGVKD. The V and J ends lost 4 bases and 2 bases, in that order; junction bases with no gene match: 5. The CDR3 runs to 15 residues. This CDR3 reads CAISATGTGAYEQYF. The CDR3 region has the DNA TGTGCCATCAGTGCCACCGGGACAGGGGCCTACGAGCAGTACTTC.

The chain couples TRBV4-3 to TRBJ2-5, with 7 bases aligning to TRBD2. The CDR3 sequence is 17 residues long. Germline loops: CDR1 LGHNA, CDR2 YSLEER. Trimming cost V 0 bases and J 1 base; bases outside gene matches: 8. The CDR3 sequence: CASSQDFSGGGQETQYF. DNA for the CDR3: TGCGCCAGCAGCCAAGATTTTTCGGGGGGAGGCCAAGAGACCCAGTACTTC.

CDR3 sequence (DNA): TGTGCCAGCAGTGAATCGACAGGGATGGCCCCAGATACGCAGTATTTT. It yields the protein CASSESTGMAPDTQYF. V usage is TRBV6-1 and J usage is TRBJ2-3; 7 bases fit TRBD1. The J segment lost 4 bases and the V segment lost 2 bases, leaving 9 bases of the junction unmatched. The CDR3 extends over 16 amino acids. Germline CDR1 is MNHNS and CDR2 is SASEGT.

The chain joins TRBV18 to TRBJ2-3, with D unclear. Germline V gene lookup returns CDR1 KGHSH and CDR2 LQKENI. V was trimmed by 4 bases and J by 8 bases, leaving 10 bases between them. The CDR3 is made up of 12 amino acids. The DNA for the CDR3 is TGTGCCAGCTCACTTAACTTCGCTACGCAGTATTTT. The encoded protein is CASSLNFATQYF.

This chain connects TRBV28 to TRBJ2-7, with 9 bases aligning to TRBD2. This CDR3 spans 16 amino acids. J lost 4 bases, V lost 6 bases, and 13 bases had no gene match. Germline V CDR1 and CDR2: MDHEN, SYDVKM. The chain's CDR3 is CASRSDRREGRYEQYF. The CDR3 nucleotides are TGTGCCAGCAGATCCGATAGGCGGGAGGGCCGATACGAGCAGTACTTC. The full variable domain, in which reference TRBV28 and TRBJ2-7 provide the parts outside the CDR3, is DVKVTQSSRYLVKRTGEKVFLECVQDMDHENMFWYRQDPGLGLRLIYFSYDVKMKEKGDIPEGYSVSREKKERFSLILESASTNQTSMYLCASRSDRREGRYEQYFGPGTRLTVT.

The V and J genes are TRBV27 and TRBJ2-1; D tentatively reads TRBD1 or TRBD2 (5 bases each). V dropped 6 bases and J dropped 1 base, with 13 bases sitting between them. The CDR3 has 15 residues. Per the germline V gene, CDR1 is MNHEY and CDR2 is SMNVEV (reference sequence). The CDR3 DNA reads as TGTGCCAGCAGGAGGGGTGGGGGATCCTACAATGAGCAGTTCTTC. It codes for CASRRGGGSYNEQFF.

The chain uses TRBV29-1 and TRBJ1-2; D is uncertain. The V and J ends lost 6 bases and 6 bases respectively, with 17 bases between them. The CDR3 loop spans 13 amino acids. Germline CDR1 reads SQVTM; CDR2 reads ANQGSEA. In nucleotides, the CDR3 is TGCAGCGTGCCCGCCGGACGGTATGATGGCTACACCTTC. It yields the protein CSVPAGRYDGYTF.

V usage is TRBV15 and J usage is TRBJ2-7; D is uncertain. The V gene's germline CDR1 is LNHNV and CDR2 YYDKDF (reference sequence). The V end was cut by 3 bases, the J end by 7 bases, with 10 bases between. This CDR3 region has 12 residues. This chain's CDR3 is CATSSALREQYF. In DNA, the CDR3 is TGTGCCACCAGCAGCGCCCTTAGAGAGCAGTACTTC.

The chain links TRBV7-6 to TRBJ2-3; TRBD1 matches at 8 bases. Germline CDR1 reads SGHVS; CDR2 reads FNYEAQ. This CDR3 comprises 18 residues. V gave up 0 bases and J gave up 0 bases; unmatched junction bases: 8. This chain's CDR3 is CASSLAPGTGLSTDTQYF. The CDR3 nucleotides read TGTGCCAGCAGCTTAGCACCTGGGACAGGCCTTAGCACAGATACGCAGTATTTT.

The V call is TRBV30, the J call TRBJ1-1; TRBD1 is a possible D gene (5 bases). The CDR3 has 13 residues. Per the germline V gene, CDR1 is GTSNPN and CDR2 is SVGIG (reference sequence). Trimming cost V 1 base and J 6 bases, with 12 bases left between them. Written as DNA, the CDR3 is TGTGCCTGGAGTGCACAGGTCTGGGCTGAAGCTTTCTTT. Translated: CAWSAQVWAEAFF.

With regard to this clone: This sample also contains other DNA sequences that code for the same CDR3. J is TRBJ2-2 and V is TRBV15, with D maybe TRBD2 (5 bases). V lost 5 bases and J 5 bases, leaving 18 bases between the germline ends. There are 16 residues in the CDR3. Germline V lookup: CDR1 LNHNV, CDR2 YYDKDF (reference sequence). The CDR3 coding sequence is TGTGCCACCAGCGGACTCGCGACCTACCCTACCGGGGAGCTGTTTTTT. It yields the protein CATSGLATYPTGELFF.

This clone was observed once. V usage is TRBV25-1 and J usage is TRBJ1-2; D not resolved. Between the trimmed V and J ends, which lost 2 bases and 4 bases, there was a span of 11 bases. The CDR3 consists of 14 residues. CDR1 and CDR2 (germline): MGHDK, SYGVNS. CDR3: CASSEPGLIYGYTF. CDR3 sequence (DNA): TGTGCCAGCAGTGAACCCGGCCTCATCTATGGCTACACCTTC.

The table lists this clone with a count of one. The CDR3 DNA follows: TGCGCCAGCAGCCAAGATTATTTGCCGGGGACAGGCGTCTCTGGGGCCAACGTCCTGACTTTC. Amino acids: CASSQDYLPGTGVSGANVLTF. V usage is TRBV4-1 and J usage is TRBJ2-6, with TRBD1 matching over 8 bases. The CDR3 has 21 amino acids. J lost 0 bases, V lost 0 bases, and 13 bases had no gene match. In germline, CDR1 is MGHRA, CDR2 YSYEKL.

The genes are TRBV28 and TRBJ2-7; weak D call: TRBD2 (5 bases). The length of the CDR3 is 15 residues. Germline-derived CDR1 and CDR2 are MDHEN and SYDVKM. Trimming removed 3 bases from V and 0 bases from J, with 12 bases in between. The CDR3: CASSFGLSGSYEQYF. In DNA form, the CDR3 reads TGTGCCAGCAGTTTTGGGTTAAGCGGCTCCTACGAGCAGTACTTC. Complete variable domain (other parts from reference TRBV28 and TRBJ2-7): DVKVTQSSRYLVKRTGEKVFLECVQDMDHENMFWYRQDPGLGLRLIYFSYDVKMKEKGDIPEGYSVSREKKERFSLILESASTNQTSMYLCASSFGLSGSYEQYFGPGTRLTVT.

This clone was detected only once. The rearrangement uses TRBV7-2 and TRBJ2-1; tentative D call: TRBD2 (6 bases). From germline, CDR1 is SGHTA and CDR2 FQGNSA. The V gene lost 0 bases and the J gene lost 6 bases, with 21 bases spanning the gap. This CDR3 is built from 18 residues. The CDR3 loop reads CASSLAGGTSTRGNEQFF. The DNA of the CDR3 is TGTGCCAGCAGCTTAGCGGGCGGGACCTCCACGCGGGGCAATGAGCAGTTCTTC.